This note documents a single T cell receptor (beta chain) sequence. This sample is part of a study of T cells expressing NK-cell markers. TCRdb reprocessed the 5' RACE reads; each CDR3 protein has one entry and no DNA is given. The sample totals roughly 390,000 distinct CDR3 sequences. The CDR3 is 16 residues long. CDR1 and CDR2 from the germline V gene are SEHNR and FQNEAQ (reference sequence). J is TRBJ2-2 and V is TRBV7-9; the D call of TRBD2 rests on TCRdb alone, since no DNA is present to check it. The clonotype was recovered from a woman between 50 and 59 years old in good health. Material: blood T cells: a sorted CD56 or NKG2C T cell subset, CD4+ or CD8+ T cells, or bulk PBMC T cells (not recorded which). This CDR3 reads CASSLRGLRGTGELFF. Full variable domain (rest looked up from reference TRBV7-9 and TRBJ2-2): DTGVSQNPRHKITKRGQNVTFRCDPISEHNRLYWYRQTLGQGPEFLTYFQNEAQLEKSRLLSDRFSAERPKGSFSTLEIQRTEQGDSAMYLCASSLRGLRGTGELFFGEGSRLTVL.